These 7 T cell receptor beta chains share one sample of origin, sequenced in a study of T-cell reconstitution after alpha-beta-depleted transplantation in children. Unique molecular identifiers were used to barcode this TCRbeta library. TCRdb recomputed calls from the PCR reads with MiXCR, one row per CDR3 protein. Of under 35,000 distinct CDR3 sequences detected, around 6.3% appear once; the ten largest clones hold roughly 7%. The specimen was PBMCs, mostly from graft donor cells, collected 180 days after TCRalphabeta/CD19-depleted stem cell transplant. The source is a male patient aged 10-17 years who had a stem cell transplant for acute myeloid leukemia, so the T cells may come from the graft donor.

At least ten counts were recorded for this clonotype. The chain employs TRBV3-1 and TRBJ2-1; a possible D gene is TRBD2 (5 bases). Trimming left V 0 bases short and J 9 bases short, with 12 bases between. In germline, CDR1 is LGHDT, CDR2 YNNKEL (reference sequence). This CDR3 is 14 amino acids long. CDR3 sequence reads: CASSQDEGRCEQFF. As DNA, the CDR3 is TGTGCCAGCAGCCAAGATGAGGGCCGTTGTGAGCAGTTCTTC.

In its sample, this clonotype was seen many times. This chain joins TRBV30 and TRBJ2-2, with 7 positions matching TRBD2. This CDR3 comprises 15 residues. The germline CDR1 and CDR2 sequences are GTSNPN and SVGIG (reference sequence). The V and J ends lost 0 bases and 6 bases, in that order; junction bases with no gene match: 7. As DNA, the CDR3 is TGTGCCTGGAGTGTACTCCTGACTAGCCCCGGGGAGCTGTTTTTT. Amino acids: CAWSVLLTSPGELFF.

There are many counts of this clonotype. J is TRBJ1-5 and V is TRBV7-3; D might be TRBD1 (6 bases). V lost 5 bases to trimming and J lost 0 bases, with 17 bases between them. Germline CDR1 is SGHTA and CDR2 is FQGTGA. This CDR3 comprises 17 residues. This chain's CDR3 is CASSTLGTHYSNQPQHF. The CDR3 coding sequence is TGTGCCAGCAGCACCTTGGGGACACATTATAGCAATCAGCCCCAGCATTTT.

This clonotype was recorded many times. The chain joins TRBV5-1 to TRBJ2-3; 8 nucleotides line up with TRBD1. The length of the CDR3 is 15 residues. Germline V gives CDR1 SGHRS, CDR2 YFSETQ. J gave up 3 bases and V 2 bases, and 5 bases lay outside the gene matches. CDR3 amino acids: CASSFSGGGTDTQYF. The CDR3 nucleotides read TGCGCCAGCAGCTTCTCAGGGGGCGGGACAGATACGCAGTATTTT.

This clonotype was seen many times. The chain carries TRBV12-3 or TRBV12-4 and TRBJ1-2, with D possibly TRBD1 on 5 matching bases. Trimming took 1 base from V and 8 from J, leaving 8 bases between them. The CDR3 is 12 amino acids. Here the CDR3 DNA reads TGTGCCAGCAGTTTAGAAGGGACCGGCTACACCTTC. Protein: CASSLEGTGYTF.

This clonotype occurred many times. The genes are TRBV10-3 and TRBJ2-7; TRBD1 agrees at 7 bases. With 3 bases clipped from V and 0 bases from J, the junction kept 8 bases outside the gene matches. Germline-derived CDR1 and CDR2 are ENHRY and SYGVKD. This CDR3 is 16 amino acids long. The CDR3 loop reads CAISDQRQGISYEQYF. In nucleotides, the CDR3 is TGTGCCATCAGTGACCAACGACAGGGAATCTCCTACGAGCAGTACTTC.

The chain recombines TRBV28 with TRBJ2-2; D might be TRBD2 (5 bases). The CDR3 totals 17 residues. V lost 5 bases to trimming and J lost 1 base, with 17 bases between them. The V gene's germline CDR1 is MDHEN and CDR2 SYDVKM. The CDR3, as DNA: TGTGCCAGCAGTCGATTTGAGGGATGGCGGAACACCGGGGAGCTGTTTTTT. Translation gives CASSRFEGWRNTGELFF.